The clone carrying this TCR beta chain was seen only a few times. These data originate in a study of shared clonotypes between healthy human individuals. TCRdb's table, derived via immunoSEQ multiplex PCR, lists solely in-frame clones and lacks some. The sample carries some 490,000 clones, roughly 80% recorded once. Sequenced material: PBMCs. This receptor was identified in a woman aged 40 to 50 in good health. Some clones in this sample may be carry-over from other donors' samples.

The CDR3 DNA is TGTGCCAGCAGCGCTAGCGGGAGTAGGACAGATACGCAGTATTTT. It translates to CASSASGSRTDTQYF. The rearrangement uses TRBV7-3 and TRBJ2-3, with 10 bases matching TRBD2. This CDR3 has 15 amino acids. V lost 5 bases, J lost 3 bases, and 5 bases stayed unmatched. Germline-derived CDR1 and CDR2 are SGHTA and FQGTGA. The full variable domain, rest sourced from reference TRBV7-3 and TRBJ2-3, is GAGVSQTPSNKVTEKGKYVELRCDPISGHTALYWYRQSLGQGPEFLIYFQGTGAADDSGLPNDRFFAVRPEGSVSTLKIQRTERGDSAVYLCASSASGSRTDTQYFGPGTRLTVL.